The 11 T cell receptor beta chains given below trace back to one sample, sequenced in a study of T-cell reconstitution after alpha-beta-depleted transplantation in children (dated by TCRdb to between 2015 and 2016). The treatment or condition label corresponds to: allogeneic hematopoietic cell transplantation with graft depleted of TCRalphabeta T cells and CD19 B cells. Library preparation used PCR. The listed sequencing device is Illumina HiSeq 2500. To normalize quantification of the TCRbeta repertoire, the TCR libraries were built with molecular barcoding that relied on unique molecular identifiers. Using fastp at Q25 and MiXCR, TCRdb reprocessed the public reads and kept productive beta chains. Records with the same CDR3 protein are collapsed into one entry carrying the most frequent genes and DNA. The sample records 150,000 to 250,000 distinct CDR3 sequences, approximately 6% of which are singletons. About 4.3% of the sample lies in the top ten.

Material: PBMCs, obtained before TCRalphabeta/CD19-depleted stem cell transplant. All receptors derive from a girl under three years old with combined immunodeficiency, due to receive a stem cell transplant.

This clonotype was seen ten or more times. The J gene is TRBJ2-5, the V gene TRBV27, with 7 bases that match TRBD2. The germline V gene encodes CDR1 MNHEY and CDR2 SMNVEV (reference sequence). Unmatched junction bases numbered 15, after V lost 3 bases and J lost 5 bases. The CDR3 sequence is 17 residues long. The DNA for the CDR3 is TGTGCCAGCAGTTTCCAAGGGGTGGGGGGGTGTTTCGAGACCCAGTACTTC. This sequence encodes CASSFQGVGGCFETQYF.

This clonotype has at least ten counts. J is TRBJ2-7 and V is TRBV14, with D tentatively TRBD1 (5 bases). The V end lost 2 bases, the J end lost 2 bases, and 7 bases lay between the germline ends. CDR1 is SGHDN and CDR2 is FVKESK in the germline V gene. The CDR3 extends over 13 amino acids. In nucleotides, the CDR3 is TGTGCCAGCAGCCAATGGGGCACCTACGAGCAGTACTTC. Protein product: CASSQWGTYEQYF.

This chain connects TRBV2 to TRBJ2-1; 7 bases are shared with TRBD2. Germline CDR1 is SNHLY and CDR2 is FYNNEI. The CDR3 is 15 residues long. V lost 6 bases to trimming and J lost 0 bases; unmatched junction nucleotides: 5. The CDR3 nucleotides read TGTGCCAGCAGGAAGCGGGATAGCTCCTACAATGAGCAGTTCTTC. Its translation: CASRKRDSSYNEQFF.

This clonotype has a count of ten or more. The J gene is TRBJ1-3, the V gene TRBV12-3 or TRBV12-4, with D possibly being TRBD1 (6 bases). The CDR3 has 16 residues. Trimming took 6 bases from V and 3 from J, leaving 18 bases between them. CDR3 DNA sequence: TGTGCCAGCAGACCGACTACAGGGATAGGTGGAAACACCATATATTTT. Translating gives CASRPTTGIGGNTIYF.

The table lists this clonotype with many counts. The V and J genes are TRBV6-2 or TRBV6-3 and TRBJ2-1, with D maybe TRBD2 (5 bases). Germline V CDR1 and CDR2: MNHEY, SVGEGT. V was trimmed by 6 bases and J by 8 bases, leaving 26 bases between them. The CDR3 spans 17 residues. The CDR3 reads CASSKATTRLGGDEQFF. In nucleotides, the CDR3 is TGTGCCAGCAGCAAAGCGACTACCCGGTTGGGTGGCGATGAGCAGTTCTTC.

This clonotype was counted many times. This chain's CDR3 is CSSKQGSHTEAFF. Here the CDR3 DNA reads TGCAGCTCTAAACAGGGCTCGCACACTGAAGCTTTCTTT. This sequence joins TRBV29-1 and TRBJ1-1; maybe TRBD1 (6 bases). Germline values: CDR1 SQVTM, CDR2 ANQGSEA. This CDR3 is built from 13 residues. Trimming left V 8 bases short and J 3 bases short, with 16 bases between.

This clonotype was seen more than once but under ten times. The chain carries TRBV11-1 and TRBJ2-7; a weak D match, TRBD1 (6 bases). CDR3 size: 20 residues. Germline V gene data show CDR1 as SGHAT and CDR2 as FQDESV (reference sequence). Trimming pared 2 bases from V and 0 bases from J, leaving 26 bases between. In nucleotides, the CDR3 is TGTGCCAGCAGCTTATGGGCTAGCCGCAAGGGGGAATCGAGCTCCTACGAGCAGTACTTC. Translated: CASSLWASRKGESSSYEQYF. Drawing the rest from reference TRBV11-1 and TRBJ2-7, the complete variable domain is EAEVAQSPRYKITEKSQAVAFWCDPISGHATLYWYRQILGQGPELLVQFQDESVVDDSQLPKDRFSAERLKGVDSTLKIQPAELGDSAMYLCASSLWASRKGESSSYEQYFGPGTRLTVT.

There are many counts of this clonotype. V and J are TRBV27 and TRBJ2-1, with 10 nucleotides matching TRBD2. CDR3 size: 15 residues. V was clipped by 2 bases and J by 8 bases; unmatched bases: 6. The V gene's germline CDR1 is MNHEY and CDR2 SMNVEV (reference sequence). The CDR3 coding sequence is TGTGCCAGCAGTTTAATGCTAGCGGGAGACCATGAGCAGTTCTTC. It is translated as CASSLMLAGDHEQFF.

This clonotype was observed many times. This chain connects TRBV28 to TRBJ2-6; 7 bases align to TRBD1. This CDR3 region has 18 residues. The trim removed 1 base at V and 0 bases at J, leaving 6 bases unmatched. Germline V gives CDR1 MDHEN, CDR2 SYDVKM. Here the CDR3 reads CASSLFGTDLSGANVLTF. CDR3 sequence (DNA): TGTGCCAGCAGTTTATTTGGGACAGACCTCTCTGGGGCCAACGTCCTGACTTTC.

This clonotype occurred many times. This chain links TRBV28 with TRBJ2-1; perhaps TRBD2 as D (6 bases). V lost 2 bases and J lost 6, with 17 bases in between. Germline values: CDR1 MDHEN, CDR2 SYDVKM. The CDR3 length is 16 residues. This CDR3 reads CASSLPSGLLSNEQFF. In nucleotides, the CDR3 is TGTGCCAGCAGTTTACCCTCCGGACTACTTAGCAATGAGCAGTTCTTC.

In this sample, this clonotype turned up many times. The gene calls are TRBV11-2 and TRBJ2-7; D is ambiguous. The CDR3 length is 13 residues. Germline V gene data show CDR1 as SGHAT and CDR2 as FQNNGV. The V gene lost 5 bases and the J gene lost 1 base, with 9 bases spanning the gap. Here the CDR3 DNA reads TGTGCCAGCAGCCAGGAACTATCCTACGAGCAGTACTTC. Translation gives CASSQELSYEQYF.